These 15 T cell receptor beta chains were sequenced from one sample in a study of T cell repertoires in cytomegalovirus infection. TCRdb fed the reads into MiXCR, producing one record per CDR3 protein. The sample lists 300,000 or so distinct CDR3 sequences, about 9.2% occurring once. Sequenced sample: PBMCs. Source of these receptors: a human donor in good health (CMV status not recorded). Some clones in this sample may be carry-over from other donors' samples.

Many counts were recorded for this clonotype. V and J are TRBV7-2 and TRBJ2-1; D is possibly TRBD1 (6 bases). Trimming cost V 1 base and J 0 bases, with 10 bases left between them. The CDR3 totals 16 residues. Germline V gene data show CDR1 as SGHTA and CDR2 as FQGNSA. CDR3 protein: CASSLEGQRSYNEQFF. CDR3 DNA: TGTGCCAGCAGCTTAGAGGGACAACGCTCCTACAATGAGCAGTTCTTC.

This clonotype has ten or more counts. This rearrangement joins TRBV20-1 to TRBJ2-1; 10 bases are shared with TRBD2. Germline CDR1 and CDR2: DFQATT and SNEGSKA (reference sequence). With V trimmed by 5 bases and J by 3 bases, 7 bases remained unmatched. The CDR3 has 15 amino acids. The DNA of the CDR3 is TGCAGTGCTTTTCCCTTAGCGGGGGGCTACAATGAGCAGTTCTTC. Residues: CSAFPLAGGYNEQFF.

This clonotype has ten or more counts. The genes are TRBV20-1 and TRBJ1-2; unclear D gene. V lost 6 bases to trimming and J lost 2 bases, with 10 bases between them. Germline lookup yields CDR1 DFQATT and CDR2 SNEGSKA (reference sequence). The CDR3 consists of 12 residues. The CDR3 spells CSAVGQNYGYTF. CDR3 sequence (DNA): TGCAGTGCCGTAGGTCAAAACTATGGCTACACCTTC.

This clonotype was seen many times. The rearrangement uses TRBV5-5 and TRBJ1-4; no clear D. V was trimmed by 3 bases and J by 3 bases, leaving 12 bases between them. The CDR3 is 15 residues long. Germline values: CDR1 SGHKS, CDR2 YYEKEE (reference sequence). Here the CDR3 reads CASSSKPGSNEKLFF. The CDR3 nucleotides read TGTGCCAGCAGCTCAAAACCCGGATCTAATGAAAAACTGTTTTTT.

This clonotype was picked up a small number of times. J is TRBJ2-6 and V is TRBV24-1; D is uncertain. Germline V CDR1 and CDR2: KGHDR, SFDVKD. The length of the CDR3 is 16 residues. Trimming shortened V by 12 bases and J by 0 bases, and 17 bases separated the two germline ends. Written as DNA, the CDR3 is TGTGCCGCAACGACCTCGGACCTCTCTGGGGCCAACGTCCTGACTTTC. Protein sequence: CAATTSDLSGANVLTF.

Only a few counts were recorded for this clonotype. This CDR3 is CASSARTGRSSGANVLTF. CDR3 bases: TGTGCCAGTAGTGCCAGGACAGGGCGGAGCTCTGGGGCCAACGTCCTGACTTTC. This chain connects TRBV19 to TRBJ2-6; 8 nucleotides match TRBD1. After removal of 5 bases from V and 0 bases from J, the junction contained 9 bases not matched to a gene. The CDR3 totals 18 residues. Germline V gene lookup returns CDR1 LNHDA and CDR2 SQIVND (reference sequence).

This clonotype was recorded many times. J is TRBJ1-3 and V is TRBV19; D uncertain. V was cut by 6 bases and J by 0 bases, with 9 bases left in between. Germline V gene data show CDR1 as LNHDA and CDR2 as SQIVND (reference sequence). The CDR3 extends over 14 amino acids. CDR3: CASRLTDSGNTIYF. DNA for the CDR3: TGTGCCAGTAGGCTTACAGACTCTGGAAACACCATATATTTT.

This sequence joins TRBV6-2 or TRBV6-3 and TRBJ2-7; D gene unclear. The V end lost 5 bases, the J end lost 1 base, and 6 bases lay between the germline ends. There are 12 residues in the CDR3. Germline values: CDR1 MNHEY, CDR2 SVGEGT. CDR3 loop: CASSRTSYEQYF. CDR3 in DNA: TGTGCCAGCAGTCGAACGTCCTACGAGCAGTACTTC.

This clonotype turned up a few times. This chain joins TRBV29-1 and TRBJ2-5; D call uncertain. Trimming cost V 4 bases and J 7 bases, with 7 bases left between them. The germline CDR1 and CDR2 sequences are SQVTM and ANQGSEA. This CDR3 spans 10 amino acids. The CDR3 loop reads CSVVEVTQYF. The DNA for the CDR3 is TGCAGCGTTGTTGAGGTGACCCAGTACTTC.

Comments on this clonotype: With a much larger clone just one base away, this may be a read error. V is TRBV2 and J is TRBJ2-1, with 8 bases fitting TRBD1. The CDR3 is made up of 14 amino acids. Germline V gene data show CDR1 as SNHLY and CDR2 as FYNNEI. CDR3 loop: CASIGTGGTFEQSF. CDR3 DNA sequence: TGTGCCAGCATCGGGACAGGCGGTACATTTGAGCAGTCCTTC.

This clonotype was detected many times. This chain uses TRBV12-3 or TRBV12-4 with TRBJ2-1; 8 bases map to TRBD2. The CDR3 length is 14 residues. Trimming took 2 bases from V and 10 from J; bases not matched to a gene: 7. Here the CDR3 DNA reads TGTGCCAGCAGTTTAACGGGGGGGACCAAGGAGCAGTTCTTC. Translation: CASSLTGGTKEQFF.

This clonotype was seen at least ten times. The V call is TRBV27, the J call TRBJ2-5; 8 bases are shared with TRBD2. Germline lookup yields CDR1 MNHEY and CDR2 SMNVEV (reference sequence). The CDR3 is made up of 14 amino acids. J gave up 5 bases and V 5 bases, and 7 bases lay outside the gene matches. The CDR3 DNA follows: TGTGCCAGCAGTCGGGAGGGGCAGTGGGAGACCCAGTACTTC. It encodes CASSREGQWETQYF.

This chain joins TRBV6-5 and TRBJ2-7; D call uncertain. This CDR3 spans 15 amino acids. CDR1 MNHEY and CDR2 SVGAGI come from the germline V gene. Deletions cut 7 bases from V and 3 bases from J, with 19 bases between. CDR3 protein: CASMSTSRHHYEQYF. The DNA for the CDR3 is TGTGCCAGCATGAGTACCTCTCGGCACCACTACGAGCAGTACTTC.

This clonotype showed up many times. The rearrangement joins TRBV4-1 to TRBJ1-3, with a possible D match to TRBD1 (5 bases). Trimming cost V 0 bases and J 3 bases, with 9 bases left between them. The length of the CDR3 is 15 residues. The germline V gene encodes CDR1 MGHRA and CDR2 YSYEKL. For the CDR3, the DNA is TGCGCCAGCAGCCAAGATCTCGACAGTGGAAACACCATATATTTT. Protein: CASSQDLDSGNTIYF.

This clonotype was recorded many times. The V gene is TRBV7-8, the J gene TRBJ2-3, with 11 positions matching TRBD2. The junction had 7 bases not matched to a gene; V was cut back by 2 bases and J by 3 bases. The germline CDR1 and CDR2 sequences are SGHVS and FQNEAQ. CDR3 size: 17 residues. The DNA of the CDR3 is TGTGCCAGCAGCTTACCGCCTTTAGCGGGGGGGACAGATACGCAGTATTTT. Protein product: CASSLPPLAGGTDTQYF. Complete variable domain (other parts from reference TRBV7-8 and TRBJ2-3): GAGVSQSPRYKVAKRGQDVALRCDPISGHVSLFWYQQALGQGPEFLTYFQNEAQLDKSGLPSDRFFAERPEGSVSTLKIQRTQQEDSAVYLCASSLPPLAGGTDTQYFGPGTRLTVL.